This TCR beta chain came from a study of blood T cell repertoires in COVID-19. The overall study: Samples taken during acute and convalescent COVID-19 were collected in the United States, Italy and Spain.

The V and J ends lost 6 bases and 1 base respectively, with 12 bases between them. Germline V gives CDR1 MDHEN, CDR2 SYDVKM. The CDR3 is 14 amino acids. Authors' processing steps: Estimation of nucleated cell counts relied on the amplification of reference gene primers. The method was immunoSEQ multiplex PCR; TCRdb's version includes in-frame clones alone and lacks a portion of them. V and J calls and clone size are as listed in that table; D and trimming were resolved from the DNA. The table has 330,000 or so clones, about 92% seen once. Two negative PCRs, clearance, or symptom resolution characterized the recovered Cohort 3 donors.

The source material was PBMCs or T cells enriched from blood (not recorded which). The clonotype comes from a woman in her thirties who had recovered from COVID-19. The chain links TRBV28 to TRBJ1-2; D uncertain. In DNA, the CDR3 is TGTGCCAGCAGGCCCCGAAAACTTAACTATGGCTACACCTTC. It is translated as CASRPRKLNYGYTF.